This entry lists 2 T cell receptor beta chains sequenced from one sample in a study of T cell repertoires in cytomegalovirus infection. TCRdb ran MiXCR on the reads and lists one entry per CDR3 protein. This table has approximately 150,000 distinct CDR3 sequences, about 6% appearing once. Sequenced material: PBMCs. The receptors here all came from a human donor in good health (CMV status not recorded). Some clones in this sample may be carry-over from other donors' samples.

At least ten counts were recorded for this clonotype. The chain uses TRBV24-1 and TRBJ2-2; 11 bases match TRBD1. The CDR3 has 15 residues. With 6 bases clipped from V and 5 bases from J, the junction kept 4 bases outside the gene matches. Germline assignment: CDR1 KGHDR and CDR2 SFDVKD. CDR3 loop: CATSSGQGGTGELFF. The CDR3 bases are TGTGCCACCAGTTCGGGACAGGGGGGAACCGGGGAGCTGTTTTTT.

The CDR3 coding sequence is TGCAGTGCTGGACCCGACTACGAGCAGTACTTC. Its translation is CSAGPDYEQYF. J is TRBJ2-7 and V is TRBV20-1; D is ambiguous. This CDR3 spans 11 amino acids. Germline V gene lookup returns CDR1 DFQATT and CDR2 SNEGSKA (reference sequence). The germline V and J ends were trimmed by 5 bases and 3 bases, with 8 bases remaining between them.